These 14 T cell receptor beta chains came from one sample sequenced in a study of T cells in Graves' hyperthyroidism and ophthalmopathy. Researchers took RNA transcripts and amplified the TCR beta CDR3 regions from them. HTBI primers were used for first-round RT-PCR of the TCR CDR3. TCRdb called the multiplex PCR reads again in MiXCR, with one record for every CDR3 protein. The repertoire holds 400,000 or so distinct CDR3 sequences, with roughly 14% as singletons. Sample: blood. Receptors were obtained from a woman in her twenties or thirties with Graves' ophthalmopathy.

This clonotype has at least ten counts. This sequence joins TRBV11-2 and TRBJ2-2; 11 bases match TRBD2. With 4 bases clipped from V and 6 bases from J, the junction kept 10 bases outside the gene matches. The CDR3 has 17 amino acids. CDR1 is SGHAT, CDR2 FQNNGV, per germline. The CDR3 protein is CASSSSTSGVSSGELFF. In nucleotides, the CDR3 is TGTGCCAGCAGCTCCTCGACTAGCGGGGTGTCGTCCGGGGAGCTGTTTTTT.

This clonotype has at least ten counts. The rearrangement links TRBV28 to TRBJ1-4; 7 bases match TRBD1. The CDR3 has 14 residues. In germline, CDR1 is MDHEN, CDR2 SYDVKM. With V trimmed by 5 bases and J by 8 bases, 8 bases remained unmatched. The chain's CDR3 is CASSPQGVGEKLFF. The CDR3 DNA is TGTGCCAGCAGTCCCCAGGGGGTTGGAGAAAAACTGTTTTTT.

This clonotype came up many times. This sequence joins TRBV20-1 and TRBJ1-2; D remains ambiguous. The V end lost 4 bases, the J end lost 5 bases, and 17 bases lay between the germline ends. The germline gives CDR1 DFQATT, CDR2 SNEGSKA (reference sequence). The CDR3 has 14 amino acids. CDR3 sequence reads: CSATRTAGRYGYTF. CDR3 bases: TGCAGTGCTACCCGGACCGCCGGTCGGTATGGCTACACCTTC.

At least ten counts were recorded for this clonotype. The rearrangement links TRBV7-2 to TRBJ2-3; maybe TRBD1 (6 bases). Trimming stripped 5 bases from V and 0 bases from J, with 15 bases between. CDR1 and CDR2 (germline): SGHTA, FQGNSA. The CDR3 runs to 16 residues. The CDR3 DNA is TGTGCCAGCAGCCATTCCGGGACATTGAGCACAGATACGCAGTATTTT. It is translated as CASSHSGTLSTDTQYF.

Many counts were recorded for this clonotype. The chain carries TRBV5-5 and TRBJ1-1; unclear D gene. Trimming cost V 2 bases and J 3 bases, with 14 bases left between them. This CDR3 contains 15 residues. Germline V gene lookup returns CDR1 SGHKS and CDR2 YYEKEE (reference sequence). In DNA form, the CDR3 reads TGTGCCAGCAGCTTCTCCCCCACCGGTGACACTGAAGCTTTCTTT. It specifies CASSFSPTGDTEAFF.

This clonotype was seen many times. The chain is built from TRBV20-1 and TRBJ2-7; possibly TRBD1 for D (6 bases). Trimming took off 3 bases at V and 2 bases at J, with 11 bases between the two ends. This CDR3 has 13 amino acids. Germline V gives CDR1 DFQATT, CDR2 SNEGSKA (reference sequence). DNA of the CDR3: TGCAGTGCTAGTGTAGGGGGTACCTACGAGCAGTACTTC. Residues: CSASVGGTYEQYF.

This clonotype has a count of ten or more. The CDR3 loop is CASSLTGNSNQPQHF. The CDR3 DNA sequence: TGTGCCAGCAGCTTGACAGGGAATAGCAATCAGCCCCAGCATTTT. The J gene is TRBJ1-5, the V gene TRBV5-5; the D gene is possibly TRBD1 (6 bases). Germline V lookup: CDR1 SGHKS, CDR2 YYEKEE (reference sequence). V lost 1 base and J 0 bases, leaving 8 bases between the germline ends. The CDR3 extends over 15 amino acids.

This clonotype came up a few times. The rearrangement links TRBV5-1 to TRBJ1-3; 7 nucleotides agree with TRBD1. Germline V CDR1 and CDR2: SGHRS, YFSETQ. This CDR3 region has 14 residues. V dropped 4 bases and J dropped 5; count of bases not matched to a gene: 6. DNA for the CDR3: TGCGCCAGCAGCACCGGGACAGCGAGAAACACCATATATTTT. Its translation: CASSTGTARNTIYF.

This clonotype was found many times. V is TRBV5-1 and J is TRBJ2-3; 9 bases map to TRBD2. From germline, CDR1 is SGHRS and CDR2 YFSETQ. The CDR3 is made up of 17 amino acids. V shed 0 bases and J 0 bases; nucleotides not matched to a gene: 5. CDR3 nucleotides: TGCGCCAGCAGCTTGGACGGGCGGGGGGGCAGCACAGATACGCAGTATTTT. Translation gives CASSLDGRGGSTDTQYF.

Many counts were recorded for this clonotype. The chain couples TRBV6-1 to TRBJ2-2; 14 bases fit TRBD2. This CDR3 is built from 19 residues. CDR1 is MNHNS, CDR2 SASEGT, per germline. V dropped 2 bases and J dropped 2; count of bases not matched to a gene: 7. The CDR3 loop reads CASSESGLAGGYNTGELFF. Here the CDR3 DNA reads TGTGCCAGCAGTGAAAGCGGACTAGCGGGGGGCTACAACACCGGGGAGCTGTTTTTT.

This clonotype was counted at least ten times. This chain links TRBV7-8 with TRBJ2-3, with TRBD1 matching 8 bases. Trimming removed 4 bases from V and 6 bases from J; junction bases left unmatched: 18. Germline CDR1 and CDR2: SGHVS and FQNEAQ. The CDR3 length is 18 residues. CDR3: CASSYTLTGDPQWDTQYF. DNA for the CDR3: TGTGCCAGCAGCTACACCCTGACAGGGGACCCCCAGTGGGATACGCAGTATTTT. The whole variable domain, remainder taken from reference TRBV7-8 and TRBJ2-3, is GAGVSQSPRYKVAKRGQDVALRCDPISGHVSLFWYQQALGQGPEFLTYFQNEAQLDKSGLPSDRFFAERPEGSVSTLKIQRTQQEDSAVYLCASSYTLTGDPQWDTQYFGPGTRLTVL.

Comments on this clonotype: This may be a read error: a much more frequent sequence differs by one nucleotide. This chain's CDR3 is CSARGTGSYNGQFF. DNA of the CDR3: TGCAGTGCTAGAGGGACGGGATCCTACAATGGGCAGTTCTTC. The rearrangement links TRBV20-1 to TRBJ2-1; D is perhaps TRBD2 (5 bases). The CDR3 extends over 14 amino acids. CDR1 and CDR2 (germline): DFQATT, SNEGSKA (reference sequence).

Ten or more counts support this clonotype. This chain uses TRBV12-3 or TRBV12-4 with TRBJ2-7, with a tentative D call TRBD2 (6 bases). This CDR3 comprises 12 residues. Trimming removed 3 bases at V and 7 bases at J, with 10 bases between. The CDR3 DNA is TGTGCCAGCAGTTTCGATGGGGGGGAGCAGTACTTC. Protein: CASSFDGGEQYF.

In its sample, this clonotype was seen many times. The chain is built from TRBV29-1 and TRBJ1-2; 7 bases line up with TRBD1. Trimming removed 7 bases from V and 2 bases from J; junction bases left unmatched: 4. Germline V gives CDR1 SQVTM, CDR2 ANQGSEA. The CDR3 covers 12 residues. CDR3 protein: CSAKTGNYGYTF. Written as DNA, the CDR3 is TGCAGCGCCAAGACAGGGAACTATGGCTACACCTTC.